This T cell receptor beta chain was observed in a study of regulatory T cells in long-lasting Graves disease. The wider study: Patients met the persistent Graves' disease definition after over 5 years of antithyroid drugs with positive TSH receptor antibodies.

Concerning this clonotype itself: The target antigen is unknown.

Whole-study findings and limits: Persistent Graves' patients showed a TCR diversity that was lower than that of newly diagnosed ones. Persistent disease was associated with favored TRBV28 usage and with favored use of TRBJ1-2 and TRBJ2-5.

Construction of the TCR beta libraries employed iRepertoire HTBI primers in conjunction with Arm-PCR of CDR3 regions. TCRdb passed the multiplex PCR reads through MiXCR, listing each CDR3 protein once. The table includes some 470,000 distinct CDR3 sequences, 20% to 25% detected once. Germline CDR1 and CDR2: MNHEY and SMNVEV (reference sequence). CDR3 size: 17 residues. The junction had 11 bases not matched to a gene; V was cut back by 0 bases and J by 4 bases. Time point reported: persistent/refractory GD, antithyroid drugs over 5 years with positive TRAb. PBMC-derived RNA was used for the TCR library. Tubes containing EDTA received 8.5 to 9 milliliters of drawn peripheral blood.

The receptor was isolated from a female donor with Graves disease. V usage is TRBV27 and J usage is TRBJ1-2; 7 nucleotides match TRBD1. The sequencing used peripheral blood mononuclear cells (PBMCs), collected when the disease was refractory, from a patient treated with antithyroid drugs. The CDR3 region has the DNA TGTGCCAGCAGTTTATCCCCTCGGCCAGGGGGGACCTATGGCTACACCTTC. Its protein product is CASSLSPRPGGTYGYTF.